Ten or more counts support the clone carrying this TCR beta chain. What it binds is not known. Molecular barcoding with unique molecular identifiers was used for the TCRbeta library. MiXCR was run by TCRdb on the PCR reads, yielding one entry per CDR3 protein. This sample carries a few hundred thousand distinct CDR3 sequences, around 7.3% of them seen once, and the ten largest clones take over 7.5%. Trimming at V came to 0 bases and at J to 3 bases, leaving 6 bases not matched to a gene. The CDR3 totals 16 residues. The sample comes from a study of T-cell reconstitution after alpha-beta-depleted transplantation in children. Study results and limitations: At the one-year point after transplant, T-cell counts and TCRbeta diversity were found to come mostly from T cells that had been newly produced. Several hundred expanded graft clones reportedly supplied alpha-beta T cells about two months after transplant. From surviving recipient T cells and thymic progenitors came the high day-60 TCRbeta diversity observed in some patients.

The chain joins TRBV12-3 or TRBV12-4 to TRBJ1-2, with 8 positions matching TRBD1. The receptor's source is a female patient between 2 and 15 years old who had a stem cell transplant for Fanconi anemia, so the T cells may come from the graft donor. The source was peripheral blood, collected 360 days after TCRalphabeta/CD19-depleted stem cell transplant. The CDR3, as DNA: TGTGCCAGCAGTTTAGCGCTGGGACAGGAGTACTATGGCTACACCTTC. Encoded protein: CASSLALGQEYYGYTF.